This record concerns one T cell receptor (beta chain) sequence. This specimen belongs to a study of blood T cell repertoires in COVID-19. The wider study: PBMCs, B-cell-depleted T cells, or T cells provided the cDNA or gDNA that made up the material.

V was shortened by 3 bases and J by 13 bases, with 18 bases between the two germline ends. CDR3 length: 13 residues. Germline CDR1 is MDHEN and CDR2 is SYDVKM. Source study methods: How many nucleated cells were present was estimated from reference gene primer amplification. This table comes from immunoSEQ multiplex PCR, and its TCRdb copy is limited to in-frame clones, with some not included. The DNA gave D and trimming, while V, J and clone size come from that table. Here the sample spans about 260,000 clones, less than 90% being singletons. Participants came from some 26 US areas, aged about 18 to 95 years. Cohorts were determined from participant-reported clinical history.

The J gene is TRBJ1-2, the V gene TRBV28, with D tentatively TRBD1 (5 bases). This TCR came from a woman between 50 and 59 years old who had recovered from COVID-19. Source material: PBMCs or T cells enriched from blood (not recorded which). The CDR3 DNA reads TGTGCCAGCAGTTTTCAGGTGGGACTGGAGGGCACCTTC. It is translated as CASSFQVGLEGTF.